This TCR beta chain was recorded in a study of blood T cell repertoires in COVID-19. As for the study in general: COVID-19 samples collected from the United States, Italy and Spain covered acute and convalescent phases. In each case, the material was cDNA or gDNA derived from T cells, B-cell-depleted T cells, or PBMCs.

The protocol was immunoSEQ multiplex PCR, while the TCRdb copy is restricted to in-frame clones and leaves out a portion. The profile shows fewer than 450,000 clones, about 88% of them singletons. Trimming stripped 2 bases from V and 7 bases from J, with 29 bases between. The germline CDR1 and CDR2 sequences are KGHSH and LQKENI. The CDR3 sequence is 20 residues long. Participant-reported clinical history was the basis for cohort assignment. For recovered donors of Cohort 3, there were two negative PCRs, clearance, or symptom resolution. Sequencing used PBMCs or T cells enriched from blood (not recorded which). This clonotype was sampled from a young woman who had recovered from COVID-19. The chain recombines TRBV18 with TRBJ2-2; D may be TRBD1 (5 bases). The CDR3 DNA is TGTGCCAGCTCACCAAGTCGAGACAGAATCTTCCTTTGGGATTACGGGGAGCTGTTTTTT. This codes for CASSPSRDRIFLWDYGELFF.